The rows below give T cell receptor beta chains drawn from one sample of a study of post-analysis software for immune sequencing data. TCRdb analysed the PCR reads with MiXCR anew, one entry per CDR3 protein. The sample has 600,000 to 750,000 distinct CDR3 sequences, approximately 60% seen once. Sequencing input: blood. All receptors come from a girl aged 2 to 9 with multiple sclerosis. Both conserved end residues are part of each CDR3. D genes are given only for firm matches. Clone size is not always given. Where it is, it says once, few, many or a class for expanded clones.

d_call,j_call,v_call,clone_size,cdr3_aa,cdr3_nt
.,TRBJ1-2,TRBV28,.,CASTSRNGYTF,TGTGCCAGCACCTCGAGGAATGGCTACACCTTC
TRBD2,TRBJ2-5,TRBV29-1,.,CSAIWTSSETQYF,TGCAGCGCGATATGGACTAGCTCAGAGACCCAGTACTTC
.,TRBJ1-6,TRBV2,.,CASSELGARQELCSPLHF,TGTGCCAGCAGTGAGTTGGGGGCTCGACAAGAATTATGTTCACCCCTCCACTTT
.,TRBJ2-5,TRBV3-1,.,CASSQGLKTQYF,TGTGCCAGCAGCCAGGGTCTGAAGACCCAGTACTTC
TRBD2,TRBJ2-1,TRBV7-2,.,CASSPSPAGGYNEQFF,TGTGCCAGCAGCCCTAGCCCGGCGGGAGGGTACAATGAGCAGTTCTTC
TRBD2,TRBJ2-1,TRBV7-3,.,CASSRTSGGNEQFF,TGTGCCAGCAGCCGGACTAGCGGGGGTAATGAGCAGTTCTTC
.,TRBJ1-2,TRBV20-1,.,CSARDRGDGYTF,TGCAGTGCTAGAGATCGGGGGGATGGCTACACCTTC
.,TRBJ1-4,TRBV28,.,CASSPRSQGSNEKLFF,TGTGCCAGCAGTCCACGCTCACAGGGTTCTAATGAAAAACTGTTTTTT
.,TRBJ2-3,TRBV12-3/TRBV12-4,.,CASSLAGGTSTDTQYF,TGTGCCAGCAGTTTAGCGGGAGGCACATCCACAGATACGCAGTATTTT
.,TRBJ2-7,TRBV6-5,.,CASSPADRFYEQYF,TGTGCCAGCAGTCCCGCGGACAGATTCTACGAGCAGTACTTC
TRBD2,TRBJ2-3,TRBV29-1,.,CSVAGGGAYTQYF,TGCAGCGTTGCGGGCGGGGGGGCATATACGCAGTATTTT
.,TRBJ2-1,TRBV12-3/TRBV12-4,.,CASSPSGAPRNEQFF,TGTGCCAGCAGTCCCTCGGGGGCGCCCCGGAATGAGCAGTTCTTC
TRBD2,TRBJ2-1,TRBV29-1,.,CSVARTSGRASEQFF,TGCAGCGTTGCCAGAACTAGCGGGAGGGCCTCTGAGCAGTTCTTC
.,TRBJ2-5,TRBV20-1,.,CSAVRAGSTRETQYF,TGCAGTGCTGTACGAGCCGGGAGTACCCGAGAGACCCAGTACTTC
TRBD2,TRBJ2-3,TRBV6-4,.,CASSEGAGGTDTQYF,TGTGCCAGCAGTGAGGGAGCGGGGGGCACAGATACGCAGTATTTT
TRBD2,TRBJ2-5,TRBV7-2,.,CASSLALAGPQETQYF,TGTGCCAGCAGCTTAGCCCTAGCGGGGCCCCAAGAGACCCAGTACTTC
TRBD2,TRBJ2-3,TRBV6-1,.,CASITSGDTQYF,TGTGCCAGCATCACTAGCGGCGATACGCAGTATTTT
TRBD2,TRBJ2-3,TRBV29-1,.,CSVALGPGTSGDTQYF,TGCAGCGTTGCCCTAGGACCCGGGACTAGCGGAGATACGCAGTATTTT
.,TRBJ2-1,TRBV5-1,.,CASSLPAGDNNEQFF,TGCGCCAGCTCCCTACCGGCCGGGGATAACAATGAGCAGTTCTTC
TRBD2,TRBJ2-1,TRBV7-2,.,CASSLLAGNPYNEQFF,TGTGCCAGCAGTCTGCTAGCGGGTAACCCTTACAATGAGCAGTTCTTC
.,TRBJ1-4,TRBV6-5,few,CASSPSDPNEKLFF,TGTGCCAGCAGTCCATCGGACCCTAATGAAAAACTGTTTTTT
TRBD1,TRBJ1-5,TRBV12-3/TRBV12-4,.,CASSADRGPQPQHF,TGTGCCAGCAGTGCGGACAGGGGGCCACAGCCCCAGCATTTT
TRBD1,TRBJ1-2,TRBV7-2,once,CASSTGQGASGYTF,TGTGCCAGCAGCACCGGACAGGGGGCGAGTGGCTACACCTTC
TRBD1,TRBJ2-1,TRBV7-2,once,CASSSGQAEQQFF,TGTGCCAGCAGCTCGGGACAGGCGGAGCAGCAGTTCTTC
.,TRBJ2-5,TRBV7-9,few,CASSLASTSGRTQYF,TGTGCCAGCAGCTTAGCCTCAACAAGTGGGAGGACCCAGTACTTC
TRBD1,TRBJ2-7,TRBV6-2/TRBV6-3,.,CASRGEGADHYEQYF,TGTGCCAGCAGGGGAGAGGGGGCGGACCACTACGAGCAGTACTTC
.,TRBJ2-4,TRBV12-3/TRBV12-4,.,CASSPGPLAKNIQYF,TGTGCCAGCAGCCCGGGCCCTCTAGCCAAAAACATTCAGTACTTC
TRBD1,TRBJ2-1,TRBV13,once,CASSTGDNEQFF,TGTGCCAGCAGCACAGGGGACAATGAGCAGTTCTTC
.,TRBJ1-1,TRBV7-9,few,CASSPVLAEAFF,TGTGCCAGCAGCCCCGTGCTGGCGGAAGCTTTCTTT
.,TRBJ2-1,TRBV29-1,.,CSVEVRLRDEQFF,TGCAGCGTTGAAGTTAGGCTGCGGGATGAGCAGTTCTTC
TRBD1,TRBJ1-1,TRBV7-2,.,CASSPGQGSAFF,TGTGCCAGCAGCCCCGGACAGGGATCCGCTTTCTTT
.,TRBJ1-2,TRBV20-1,.,CSARSGGYGYTF,TGCAGTGCTAGGAGCGGGGGATATGGCTACACCTTC
.,TRBJ2-3,TRBV15,.,CATSRALFDITDTQYF,TGTGCCACCAGCAGAGCACTTTTTGACATCACAGATACGCAGTATTTT
.,TRBJ1-1,TRBV20-1,.,CSASVITEAFF,TGCAGTGCTAGTGTTATCACTGAAGCTTTCTTT
TRBD1,TRBJ1-2,TRBV4-1,.,CASSQGTGGLYGYTF,TGCGCCAGCAGCCAAGGGACAGGGGGCCTCTATGGCTACACCTTC
.,TRBJ1-2,TRBV7-3,.,CASSLPGNYGCTF,TGTGCCAGCAGCTTGCCAGGGAACTATGGCTGCACCTTC
.,TRBJ1-6,TRBV5-5,once,CASSLAEGNSPLHF,TGTGCCAGCAGCTTGGCCGAAGGGAATTCACCCCTCCACTTT
.,TRBJ2-1,TRBV5-1,.,CASSLASFGSRDEQFF,TGCGCCAGCAGCTTGGCTTCTTTTGGGTCAAGGGATGAGCAGTTCTTC
.,TRBJ1-1,TRBV5-4,few,CASSLVGWRNTEAFF,TGTGCCAGCAGCTTGGTAGGATGGAGGAACACTGAAGCTTTCTTT
.,TRBJ2-3,TRBV13,.,CASSLQGDSTDTQYF,TGTGCCAGCAGCTTACAGGGAGACTCCACGGATACGCAGTATTTT
.,TRBJ2-7,TRBV7-9,few,CASSLTGRGSYEQYF,TGTGCCAGCAGCTTAACGGGCAGGGGTTCGTACGAGCAGTACTTC
TRBD1,TRBJ1-2,TRBV5-6,once,CASRPTTGLDGGYTF,TGTGCCAGCAGGCCTACGACAGGGCTCGATGGAGGCTACACCTTC
TRBD2,TRBJ2-3,TRBV12-3/TRBV12-4,.,CASSETSGGVYGTDTQYF,TGTGCCAGCAGTGAGACTAGCGGGGGGGTGTACGGCACAGATACGCAGTATTTT
.,TRBJ2-7,TRBV20-1,.,CSAKPLDGASLYEQYF,TGCAGTGCCAAGCCCCTCGATGGGGCCAGTCTCTACGAGCAGTACTTC
.,TRBJ1-4,TRBV7-2,.,CASSARFPDEKLFF,TGTGCCAGCAGCGCCAGGTTCCCCGATGAAAAACTGTTTTTT
.,TRBJ1-2,TRBV7-2,once,CASSLGWDRSKDGYTF,TGTGCCAGCAGCTTAGGCTGGGACCGCTCGAAGGATGGCTACACCTTC